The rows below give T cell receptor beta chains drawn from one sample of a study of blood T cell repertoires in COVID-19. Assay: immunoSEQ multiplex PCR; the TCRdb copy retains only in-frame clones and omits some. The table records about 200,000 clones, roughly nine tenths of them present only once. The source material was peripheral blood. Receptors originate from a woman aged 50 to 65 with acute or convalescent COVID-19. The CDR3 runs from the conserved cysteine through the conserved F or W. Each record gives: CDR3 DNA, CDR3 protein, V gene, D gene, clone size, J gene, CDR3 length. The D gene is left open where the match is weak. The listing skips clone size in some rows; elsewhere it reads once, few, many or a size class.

TGTGCCAGCAGCCAATTGTCGTCGTCTGAAGCTTTCTTT CASSQLSSSEAFF TRBV3-1/TRBV3-2 - - TRBJ1-1 13
TGCGCCAGCAGCCAAACCAGGGTAGGAGGGGAGCTGTTTTTT CASSQTRVGGELFF TRBV4-3 - - TRBJ2-2 14
TGTGCCTGGGGTGGCAGCGAAGAGACCCAGTACTTC CAWGGSEETQYF TRBV30 - once TRBJ2-5 12
TGTGCCAGCAGCTCGGGACAGGGAGGGGGTGGCTACACCTTC CASSSGQGGGGYTF TRBV7-3 TRBD1 few TRBJ1-2 14
TGCGCCAGCAGCCTCGGGACAGGGGTGAACACTGAAGCTTTCTTT CASSLGTGVNTEAFF TRBV5-1 TRBD1 - TRBJ1-1 15
TGTGCCAGCTCACCACAGGGAGGCTATGGCTACACCTTC CASSPQGGYGYTF TRBV18 - - TRBJ1-2 13
TGTGCCACGTCGGGACAGACTCGTGGCTACACCTTC CATSGQTRGYTF TRBV24-1 TRBD1 - TRBJ1-2 12
TGTGCCAGCAGCTTCAGGGGCCGGGAGACCCAGTACTTC CASSFRGRETQYF TRBV7-6 - once TRBJ2-5 13
TGTGCCATAAGTGGGACAGGGGTACGAGCTTTCTTT CAISGTGVRAFF TRBV11-2 TRBD1 - TRBJ1-1 12
TGTGCCAGCAGTTCGACAGGGGGCAGAAGCACTGAAGCTTTCTTT CASSSTGGRSTEAFF TRBV7-3 TRBD1 - TRBJ1-1 15
TGCAGCGTTGAAACAGCGGGAGTATCATACGATGAGCAGTTCTTC CSVETAGVSYDEQFF TRBV29-1 TRBD2 - TRBJ2-1 15
TGTGCCAGCAGTTTATCGATCGGTACGGGTTACAATGAGCAGTTCTTC CASSLSIGTGYNEQFF TRBV27 - - TRBJ2-1 16
TGTGCCAGCAGCGTAATAGCCTACGAGCAGTACTTC CASSVIAYEQYF TRBV9 - - TRBJ2-7 12
TGTGCCAGCTCACCATTACGGGACACGGCTAATGAAAAACTGTTTTTT CASSPLRDTANEKLFF TRBV18 - - TRBJ1-4 16
TGTGCCAGCAGCGAACAGGGGTTTGGGAACACTGAAGCTTTCTTT CASSEQGFGNTEAFF TRBV7-3 TRBD1 - TRBJ1-1 15
TGTGCCAGCAGCGTAGGTGTATCGAATTCACCCCTCCACTTT CASSVGVSNSPLHF TRBV9 - - TRBJ1-6 14
TGTGCCTGGAGGCCAGGGTCCGACACCGGGGAGCTGTTTTTT CAWRPGSDTGELFF TRBV30 - - TRBJ2-2 14
TGTGCCACCAAAAGCAGGGTGGGCACTGAAGCTTTCTTT CATKSRVGTEAFF TRBV15 - - TRBJ1-1 13
TGTGCTAGTGGTTTCCCGGCCGGGGAGCTGTTTTTT CASGFPAGELFF TRBV12-5 - - TRBJ2-2 12
TGCAGCGTCCCCCCTGTGCAGGAAGCTTTCTTT CSVPPVQEAFF TRBV29-1 - once TRBJ1-1 11
TGTGCCACCAGTGATGCTAGCGACGACACAGATACGCAGTATTTT CATSDASDDTDTQYF TRBV24-1 - few TRBJ2-3 15
TGTGCCAGTAGTCTTGGCGGGGAAAACACAGATACGCAGTATTTT CASSLGGENTDTQYF TRBV19 - - TRBJ2-3 15
TGTGCCTGGAGTGTTGGAGCTCACATGAACACTGAAGCTTTCTTT CAWSVGAHMNTEAFF TRBV30 - - TRBJ1-1 15
TGTGCCAGCAGTTTAGACCTACAGGGTGGGGAAAATTCACCCCTCCACTTT CASSLDLQGGENSPLHF TRBV27 - - TRBJ1-6 17
TGCGCCAGCAGCCTCCCGTACACCCTCTATGGCTACACCTTC CASSLPYTLYGYTF TRBV4-1 - few TRBJ1-2 14
TGTGCCAGCAGCTTTAGGGGGGGCCAGGGCGAAAATTCACCCCTCCACTTT CASSFRGGQGENSPLHF TRBV5-5 - - TRBJ1-6 17
TGTGCCAGCAGCCCCGGGACAGTGAACACTGAAGCTTTCTTT CASSPGTVNTEAFF TRBV11-3 TRBD1 - TRBJ1-1 14
TGTGCCAGCAGCAACGACGGGAACCTTTTAGATGGCTACACCTTC CASSNDGNLLDGYTF TRBV11-2 - - TRBJ1-2 15
TGTGCCAGCAGCCCACCCACTGGGGCAGGGGACTACGAGCAGTACTTC CASSPPTGAGDYEQYF TRBV21-1 - - TRBJ2-7 16
TGTGCCAGTAGTATAGTGGCCAAGACAGATACGCAGTATTTT CASSIVAKTDTQYF TRBV19 - - TRBJ2-3 14
TGTGCCAGCAGCTTCAGACAGAGACAGGGGGCAGATACGCAGTATTTT CASSFRQRQGADTQYF TRBV7-9 TRBD1 few TRBJ2-3 16
TGCGCCAGCAGCTCCGGGGGGGCGACCGGGGAGCTGTTTTTT CASSSGGATGELFF TRBV5-1 TRBD2 few TRBJ2-2 14
TGTGCCAGCAGCTTGGCCGGGGATAGTTCACCCCTCCACTTT CASSLAGDSSPLHF TRBV5-6 - - TRBJ1-6 14
TGCGCCAGCAGCCAAGACCCCAGGACTAGCGGGATTGGGGTCTTC CASSQDPRTSGIGVF TRBV4-1 TRBD2 - TRBJ2-1 15
TGTGCCAGCAGCCAAGGGACAACCGGTAACACAGATACGCAGTATTTT CASSQGTTGNTDTQYF TRBV4-2 - - TRBJ2-3 16
TGTGCCAGTAGTGATACAGGGTCCGGTGAAAAACTGTTTTTT CASSDTGSGEKLFF TRBV19 - few TRBJ1-4 14
TGTGCCAGCAGTGACTTCGACACAGGAGGAAACACCATATATTTT CASSDFDTGGNTIYF TRBV2 - - TRBJ1-3 15
TGTGCCTGGAGTGTACTGGGCTCCTGGACTGAAGCTTTCTTT CAWSVLGSWTEAFF TRBV30 - - TRBJ1-1 14
TGTGCCAGCAGCGCAGGGATTTCCTACGAGCAGTACTTC CASSAGISYEQYF TRBV9 - - TRBJ2-7 13
TGTGCCAGCAGTGAAGGAGGGACAAGGGTTGGCGAAAAACTGTTTTTT CASSEGGTRVGEKLFF TRBV2 - - TRBJ1-4 16
TGTGCCAGCTCACAGCAGGGTAGCGGGGCTGAAGCTTTCTTT CASSQQGSGAEAFF TRBV18 - - TRBJ1-1 14
TGTGCCAGCACACCCCCAGGGTTGACCCAGTACTTC CASTPPGLTQYF TRBV2 - - TRBJ2-5 12
TGTGCCACCAGCAGAGATCTCGTGGTAGCAGGGTTTTTT CATSRDLVVAGFF TRBV15 - - TRBJ2-3 13
TGCGCCAGCAGACTTGAAGGGGGGGTGACAGATACGCAGTATTTT CASRLEGGVTDTQYF TRBV5-1 - - TRBJ2-3 15
TGTGCCAGCAGCTTGGACAGGGGGGTGCAGTACTTC CASSLDRGVQYF TRBV7-3 TRBD1 few TRBJ2-7 12
TGCAGCGTTGAAGATCCGACGGGGTTGGACACCGGGGAGCTGTTTTTT CSVEDPTGLDTGELFF TRBV29-1 - - TRBJ2-2 16
TGTGCCAGCAGTACGACCTCCAGACAAGAAGAAAAACTGTTTTTT CASSTTSRQEEKLFF TRBV6-2/TRBV6-3 - - TRBJ1-4 15